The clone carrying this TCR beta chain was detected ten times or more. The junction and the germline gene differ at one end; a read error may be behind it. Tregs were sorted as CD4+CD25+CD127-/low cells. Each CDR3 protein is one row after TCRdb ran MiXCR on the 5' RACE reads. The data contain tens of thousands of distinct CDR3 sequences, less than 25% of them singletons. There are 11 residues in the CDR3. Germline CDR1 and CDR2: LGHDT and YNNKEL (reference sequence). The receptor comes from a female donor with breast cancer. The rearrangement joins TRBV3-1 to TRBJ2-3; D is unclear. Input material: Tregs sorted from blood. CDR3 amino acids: CASSQGDTQYF. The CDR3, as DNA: TGCGCCAGCAGCCAAGGAGATACGCAGTATTTT.